This passage covers 32 T cell receptor beta chains from one sample sequenced in a study of blood T cell repertoires in COVID-19 (dated by TCRdb to the early 2020s). The library was obtained by the immunoSEQ multiplex PCR assay. The immuneACCESS repertoire file appears here via TCRdb, limited to in-frame rearrangements. These files lack a portion of the clones; in checked studies, under half of the deficit traces to unresolved V genes, and the cause of the others is not known. This sample is represented by 250,000 to 300,000 clones; more than 70% of them were singletons. Around 10% of the sample is held by the ten biggest clonotypes. Material: peripheral blood. These receptors all stem from a woman in her thirties with COVID-19, enrolled during active disease.

This clone was detected a few times. This chain connects TRBV30 to TRBJ2-1; 13 bases align to TRBD2. The germline gives CDR1 GTSNPN, CDR2 SVGIG (reference sequence). The CDR3 is 13 residues long. J was trimmed by 12 bases and V by 5 bases; bases with no gene match: 7. The CDR3 loop is CAWSGTSGAAQFF. CDR3 in DNA: TGTGCCTGGTCCGGGACTAGCGGGGCCGCGCAGTTCTTC.

V and J are TRBV5-5 and TRBJ2-1, with D possibly matching TRBD2 (6 bases). The CDR3 covers 14 residues. The germline V gene has CDR1 SGHKS and CDR2 YYEKEE (reference sequence). The V end lost 6 bases, the J end lost 4 bases, and 14 bases lay between the germline ends. The CDR3 sequence is CASTRDSVYNEQFF. The CDR3, as DNA: TGTGCCAGCACCCGGGACTCGGTGTACAATGAGCAGTTCTTC. The full variable domain, completed using reference TRBV5-5 and TRBJ2-1, is DAGVTQSPTHLIKTRGQQVTLRCSPISGHKSVSWYQQVLGQGPQFIFQYYEKEERGRGNFPDRFSARQFPNYSSELNVNALLLGDSALYLCASTRDSVYNEQFFGPGTRLTVL.

This clone was observed a single time. The V and J genes are TRBV6-5 and TRBJ2-7; possible D gene TRBD1, 6 bases. Deletions cut 0 bases from V and 6 bases from J, with 12 bases between. The CDR3 runs to 14 residues. Germline CDR1 is MNHEY and CDR2 is SVGAGI. The chain's CDR3 is CASSYSPLGGEQYF. Here the CDR3 DNA reads TGTGCCAGCAGTTACTCCCCCCTAGGGGGCGAGCAGTACTTC.

This clone turned up a few times. The chain carries TRBV27 and TRBJ2-7, with 10 nucleotides matching TRBD2. The junction had 10 bases not matched to a gene; V was cut back by 2 bases and J by 0 bases. This CDR3 contains 18 residues. Per the germline V gene, CDR1 is MNHEY and CDR2 is SMNVEV (reference sequence). Written as DNA, the CDR3 is TGTGCCAGCAGTTTACGGACCTCCGGGACTAGCGCCTCCTACGAGCAGTACTTC. Protein product: CASSLRTSGTSASYEQYF.

The rearrangement joins TRBV4-3 to TRBJ1-2; D is ambiguous. Trimming took off 0 bases at V and 7 bases at J, with 15 bases between the two ends. In germline, CDR1 is LGHNA, CDR2 YSLEER. The CDR3 is 15 residues long. In DNA, the CDR3 is TGCGCCAGCAGCCAAGATTTTCGAGGGTTCAGTGGCTACACCTTC. Translating gives CASSQDFRGFSGYTF.

The J gene is TRBJ1-2, the V gene TRBV7-2; TRBD1 matches 10 bases. V gave up 5 bases and J gave up 6 bases; unmatched junction bases: 6. The germline V gene encodes CDR1 SGHTA and CDR2 FQGNSA. The CDR3 totals 14 residues. CDR3 in DNA: TGTGCCAGCAGCGGACGGACAGGGGGGGATGGCTACACCTTC. This sequence encodes CASSGRTGGDGYTF.

The V call is TRBV4-1, the J call TRBJ1-3; weak D call: TRBD1 (5 bases). Germline CDR1 reads MGHRA; CDR2 reads YSYEKL. Trimming removed 0 bases from V and 3 bases from J, with 12 bases in between. The CDR3 is 16 amino acids. The DNA of the CDR3 is TGCGCCAGCAGCCAAGAGGCGGGGCTGCGTGGAAACACCATATATTTT. Translating gives CASSQEAGLRGNTIYF.

The chain combines TRBV30 with TRBJ1-4; TRBD1 matches 8 bases. The CDR3 has 14 amino acids. CDR1 GTSNPN and CDR2 SVGIG come from the germline V gene (reference sequence). Unmatched junction bases numbered 2, after V lost 5 bases and J lost 0 bases. The CDR3 DNA is TGTGCCTGGTCACAGGGGGCAACTAATGAAAAACTGTTTTTT. This encodes CAWSQGATNEKLFF.

This rearrangement joins TRBV6-6 to TRBJ1-2; D unresolved. V lost 6 bases to trimming and J lost 0 bases, with 14 bases between them. The CDR3 sequence is 15 residues long. Per germline, CDR1 MNHNY and CDR2 SVGAGI (reference sequence). CDR3: CASSPPRVSNYGYTF. The CDR3 coding sequence is TGTGCCAGCAGCCCCCCCCGGGTTTCTAACTATGGCTACACCTTC.

This chain links TRBV7-2 with TRBJ1-5; 7 bases align to TRBD1. CDR1 and CDR2 from the germline V gene are SGHTA and FQGNSA. Trimming took 1 base from V and 0 from J; bases not matched to a gene: 6. This CDR3 comprises 17 residues. The CDR3 loop reads CASSLVGTAHSNQPQHF. Written as DNA, the CDR3 is TGTGCCAGCAGCTTAGTTGGGACAGCACATAGCAATCAGCCCCAGCATTTT.

CDR3 loop: CASTAGYEQFF. The CDR3 DNA reads as TGTGCCAGCACCGCGGGGTATGAGCAGTTCTTC. V usage is TRBV13 and J usage is TRBJ2-1, with TRBD2 as a possible D gene (6 bases). The CDR3 runs to 11 residues. Germline lookup yields CDR1 PRHDT and CDR2 FYEKMQ (reference sequence). V dropped 7 bases and J dropped 8 bases, with 9 bases sitting between them.

V is TRBV24-1 and J is TRBJ2-2, with a tentative D call TRBD1 (5 bases). From germline, CDR1 is KGHDR and CDR2 SFDVKD. V shed 4 bases and J shed 4 bases, with 9 bases lying between them. The CDR3 contains 14 residues. The CDR3 reads CATSDQGATGELFF. CDR3 coding DNA: TGTGCCACCAGTGACCAGGGTGCCACCGGGGAGCTGTTTTTT.

DNA of the CDR3: TGCAGTGCTAGTAGGGGAGGGGAGCTGTTTTTT. Amino acid sequence: CSASRGGELFF. The chain carries TRBV20-1 and TRBJ2-2, with D maybe TRBD1 (5 bases). Germline V CDR1 and CDR2: DFQATT, SNEGSKA (reference sequence). CDR3 length: 11 residues. V was trimmed by 3 bases and J by 8 bases, leaving 7 bases between them.

The chain is built from TRBV3-1 (or the pseudogene TRBV3-2) and TRBJ2-3; 7 positions match TRBD1. CDR3 size: 13 residues. V shed 2 bases, J shed 6 bases, and the junction held 2 bases outside the gene matches. The germline V gene has CDR1 LGHDT and CDR2 YNNKEL (reference sequence). The DNA of the CDR3 is TGTGCCAGCAGCCAAAACAGGGGTGATACGCAGTATTTT. Amino acid sequence: CASSQNRGDTQYF.

This chain uses TRBV28 with TRBJ2-3, with 13 bases aligning to TRBD2. Germline CDR1 is MDHEN and CDR2 is SYDVKM. The CDR3 length is 16 residues. After removal of 3 bases from V and 1 base from J, the junction contained 1 base not matched to a gene. The CDR3 sequence: CASSFGLAGGTDTQYF. In nucleotides, the CDR3 is TGTGCCAGCAGTTTCGGACTAGCGGGGGGCACAGATACGCAGTATTTT.

This chain uses TRBV24-1 with TRBJ1-2; 7 nucleotides align to TRBD1. CDR1 and CDR2 from the germline V gene are KGHDR and SFDVKD. V dropped 4 bases and J dropped 2; count of bases not matched to a gene: 3. The CDR3 is 14 amino acids. CDR3 amino acids: CATSEGTVNYGYTF. CDR3 bases: TGTGCCACCAGTGAGGGGACAGTCAACTATGGCTACACCTTC.

The chain recombines TRBV19 with TRBJ2-2; tentatively, D is TRBD2 (6 bases). CDR1 and CDR2 from the germline V gene are LNHDA and SQIVND (reference sequence). The CDR3 spans 17 residues. Trimming removed 3 bases at V and 3 bases at J, with 17 bases between. The CDR3 DNA reads as TGTGCCAGTAGTATGGCGCCAGGGCGCGGGGACACCGGGGAGCTGTTTTTT. Its protein is CASSMAPGRGDTGELFF.

This clone appeared a few times. This chain links TRBV28 with TRBJ1-6, with D perhaps matching TRBD1 (5 bases). Trimming stripped 1 base from V and 11 bases from J, with 15 bases between. CDR3 length: 15 residues. Germline V CDR1 and CDR2: MDHEN, SYDVKM. The CDR3 DNA is TGTGCCAGCAGTTTATATCAGGGATTCTTCCCACCCCTCCACTTT. Encoded protein: CASSLYQGFFPPLHF.

CDR3 in DNA: TGCGCCAGCAGCCAAGAGCCTAGCGGGAGATACAATGAGCAGTTCTTC. Encoded protein: CASSQEPSGRYNEQFF. The genes are TRBV4-1 and TRBJ2-1; 10 bases agree with TRBD2. Per the germline V gene, CDR1 is MGHRA and CDR2 is YSYEKL. The CDR3 totals 16 residues. V trimming: 0 bases; J trimming: 4 bases; junction bases outside the gene matches: 3.

The chain carries TRBV5-1 and TRBJ2-1; 8 nucleotides line up with TRBD2. V dropped 1 base and J dropped 8; count of bases not matched to a gene: 11. CDR3 length: 16 residues. The germline V gene encodes CDR1 SGHRS and CDR2 YFSETQ. DNA for the CDR3: TGCGCCAGCAGCTTGACGGGGGGACGGGGGGGCGATGAGCAGTTCTTC. The encoded protein is CASSLTGGRGGDEQFF.

This sequence joins TRBV27 and TRBJ2-1; 7 bases fit TRBD1. Germline CDR1 and CDR2: MNHEY and SMNVEV (reference sequence). The V gene end was trimmed by 3 bases and the J gene end by 7 bases; junction bases not matched to a gene: 9. The CDR3 covers 15 residues. The CDR3: CASSFSRGFSNEQFF. The CDR3 DNA reads as TGTGCCAGCAGTTTTTCCAGGGGGTTCTCTAATGAGCAGTTCTTC.

V and J are TRBV27 and TRBJ1-1; 11 positions agree with TRBD1. The CDR3 is made up of 13 amino acids. Germline CDR1 reads MNHEY; CDR2 reads SMNVEV (reference sequence). J lost 8 bases, V lost 3 bases, and 2 bases had no gene match. CDR3 DNA sequence: TGTGCCAGCAGTTTTGGACAGGGGGCCGAAGCTTTCTTT. Its translation is CASSFGQGAEAFF.

This clone was detected once. This rearrangement joins TRBV10-1 to TRBJ2-2; the D gene is possibly TRBD2 (6 bases). The CDR3 loop spans 13 amino acids. V was cut by 8 bases and J by 2 bases, with 9 bases left in between. Per the germline V gene, CDR1 is WNHNN and CDR2 is SYGVQD (reference sequence). The CDR3 region is CASGGANTGELFF. CDR3 DNA: TGCGCCAGCGGCGGGGCTAACACCGGGGAGCTGTTTTTT.

This clone appeared once. This rearrangement joins TRBV4-3 to TRBJ2-6; 7 bases map to TRBD1. V lost 2 bases to trimming and J lost 2 bases; unmatched junction nucleotides: 9. CDR3 length equals 18 residues. Germline V gene lookup returns CDR1 LGHNA and CDR2 YSLEER. This chain's CDR3 is CASSQYRGDRAGANVLTF. The CDR3 bases are TGCGCCAGCAGCCAATACAGGGGCGACAGGGCTGGGGCCAACGTCCTGACTTTC.

The chain couples TRBV27 to TRBJ1-5; maybe TRBD1 (6 bases). Trimming shortened V by 4 bases and J by 3 bases, and 13 bases separated the two germline ends. The CDR3 extends over 15 amino acids. Germline-derived CDR1 and CDR2 are MNHEY and SMNVEV (reference sequence). This CDR3 reads CASSYQGGDNQPQHF. The CDR3 bases are TGTGCCAGCAGTTACCAAGGGGGTGACAATCAGCCCCAGCATTTT.

J is TRBJ2-7 and V is TRBV7-9; D may be TRBD1 (5 bases). The CDR3 extends over 15 amino acids. V was shortened by 5 bases and J by 0 bases, with 14 bases between the two germline ends. Germline V gene sequence: CDR1 SEHNR, CDR2 FQNEAQ (reference sequence). The CDR3, as DNA: TGTGCCAGCAGCGATAACCCAGGGTCCTCCTACGAGCAGTACTTC. Its protein is CASSDNPGSSYEQYF.

The V gene is TRBV5-1, the J gene TRBJ1-4; D is perhaps TRBD1 (5 bases). Looked up from germline, CDR1 is SGHRS and CDR2 is YFSETQ. V was pared by 4 bases and J by 8 bases, with 15 bases between. This CDR3 contains 14 residues. CDR3 residues: CASSLEGRGEKLFF. The CDR3 DNA is TGCGCCAGCAGCCTTGAGGGTCGGGGGGAAAAACTGTTTTTT.

The chain employs TRBV29-1 and TRBJ1-2; 11 positions match TRBD1. Germline loops: CDR1 SQVTM, CDR2 ANQGSEA. Losses at the gene ends were 4 bases for V and 4 bases for J; bases not matched to a gene: 5. This CDR3 contains 14 residues. CDR3: CSVGDRGSFYGYTF. CDR3 nucleotides: TGCAGCGTTGGGGACAGGGGGAGTTTCTATGGCTACACCTTC. Based on the CDR3 plus reference TRBV29-1 and TRBJ1-2, the full variable domain is SAVISQKPSRDICQRGTSLTIQCQVDSQVTMMFWYRQQPGQSLTLIATANQGSEATYESGFVIDKFPISRPNLTFSTLTVSNMSPEDSSIYLCSVGDRGSFYGYTFGSGTRLTVV.

The J gene is TRBJ2-2, the V gene TRBV28, with TRBD2 matching 10 bases. V shed 4 bases and J 6 bases; nucleotides not matched to a gene: 11. The CDR3 sequence is 17 residues long. Germline values: CDR1 MDHEN, CDR2 SYDVKM. Here the CDR3 reads CASSSPSLAGVAGELFF. The CDR3 coding sequence is TGTGCCAGCAGTTCCCCCAGCCTAGCGGGAGTAGCCGGGGAGCTGTTTTTT.

V and J are TRBV24-1 and TRBJ1-4; 11 bases fit TRBD1. The V gene end was trimmed by 4 bases and the J gene end by 7 bases; junction bases not matched to a gene: 4. Per germline, CDR1 KGHDR and CDR2 SFDVKD. The CDR3 has 15 amino acids. CDR3 sequence reads: CATSEGTGGTEKLFF. Written as DNA, the CDR3 is TGTGCCACCAGTGAAGGGACAGGGGGAACTGAAAAACTGTTTTTT.

The V call is TRBV21-1, the J call TRBJ1-3; no check of the table's D call, TRBD1, against the DNA was made. TRBV21-1 is shown as a pseudogene. The CDR3 extends over 21 amino acids. The CDR3 region has the DNA TGTGCCAGCAGCAAACTGGGTAGGGGTGTCAGGGGGCTTCGTTCTGGAAACACCATATATTTT. Its protein is CASSKLGRGVRGLRSGNTIYF.

The rearrangement uses TRBV27 and TRBJ2-1, with unresolved D. This CDR3 contains 13 residues. Looked up from germline, CDR1 is MNHEY and CDR2 is SMNVEV (reference sequence). Deletions cut 6 bases from V and 7 bases from J, with 13 bases between. The CDR3, as DNA: TGTGCCAGCAGATATCAGGTTCGAAATGAGCAGTTCTTC. This codes for CASRYQVRNEQFF.